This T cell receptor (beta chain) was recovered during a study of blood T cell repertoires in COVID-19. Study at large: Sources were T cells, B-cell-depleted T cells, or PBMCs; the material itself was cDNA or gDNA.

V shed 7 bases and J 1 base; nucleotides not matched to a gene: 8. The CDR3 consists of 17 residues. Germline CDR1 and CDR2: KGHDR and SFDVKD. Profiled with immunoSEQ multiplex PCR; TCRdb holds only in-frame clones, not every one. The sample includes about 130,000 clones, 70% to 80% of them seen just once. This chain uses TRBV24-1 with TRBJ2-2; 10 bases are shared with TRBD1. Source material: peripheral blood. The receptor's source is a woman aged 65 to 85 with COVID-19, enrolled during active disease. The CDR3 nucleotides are TGTGCCACCAGCAACCGGGACAGGGGCTTGAACACCGGGGAGCTGTTTTTT. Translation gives CATSNRDRGLNTGELFF.